This T cell receptor (beta chain) was sequenced in a study of human T cells and chemical hapten exposure. In the study overall: The sensitizing agent was 2% DPC, placed on about 2 cm by about 2 cm of upper inner arm skin. There were per-sample TCR yield variations, arising mainly from small pooled library volume differences.

Time point in this sample: pre-sensitization, week 0. Treatment in this sample: therapeutic diphenylcyclopropenone sensitization with weekly scalp DPC. Ahead of applying each patch test, blood was sampled. V trimming: 0 bases; J trimming: 2 bases; junction bases outside the gene matches: 2. The CDR3 extends over 16 amino acids. Germline CDR1 reads ENHRY; CDR2 reads SYGVKD. In its sample, this clonotype was seen many times. In the original analysis: There were a median of approximately 100,000 TCRs per sample, with a range from roughly 20,000 to 750,000. TCRdb re-analysed the RACE reads in MiXCR, keeping a single row per CDR3 protein. These V and J calls rely on TCRdb rather than the paper's analysis. The profile shows 380,000 or so distinct CDR3 sequences, 4.5% to 5.5% of them singletons.

The chain joins TRBV10-3 to TRBJ2-4; TRBD1 agrees at 9 bases. The sequence was obtained from a woman younger than 30 with alopecia areata. Some clones in this sample may be carry-over from other donors' samples. This specimen consisted of whole blood, obtained in connection with sensitization to the hapten diphenylcyclopropenone (DPC). In DNA form, the CDR3 reads TGTGCCATCAGTGAGTCCACAGGGGGCTCCAAAAACATTCAGTACTTC. The encoded protein is CAISESTGGSKNIQYF.